A selection of T cell receptor beta chains follows, all from one sample in a study of blood T cell repertoires in COVID-19. Clones were read by immunoSEQ multiplex PCR, and TCRdb kept only the in-frame ones, dropping some. The data hold fewer than 200,000 clones, with 82% observed a single time. The material sequenced was peripheral blood. The receptors derive from an older woman with COVID-19, enrolled during active disease. The CDR3 runs from the conserved cysteine through the conserved F or W. The D gene is left open where the match is weak. Only some rows state a clone size, as once, few, many or a class for expanded clones.

>.|15|TRBV11-2|TRBD2|TRBJ2-7
TGTGCCAGCAGCCGTACTAGCGGGAGTTTATACGAGCAGTACTTC
CASSRTSGSLYEQYF
>.|13|TRBV5-6|TRBD1|TRBJ1-2
TGTGCCAGCAGCTTGAACAGGGGGTATGGCTACACCTTC
CASSLNRGYGYTF
>.|15|TRBV11-2|TRBD2|TRBJ2-1
TGTGCCAGCAGCTTGGGACTAGCGGGAGTAACTGAGCAGTTCTTC
CASSLGLAGVTEQFF
>.|15|TRBV19|.|TRBJ1-1
TGTGCCAGTCGGACAGCGGGGGGTATGAACACTGAAGCTTTCTTT
CASRTAGGMNTEAFF
>.|13|TRBV28|.|TRBJ1-1
TGTGCCAGCAGGTCAGGGGTTGTCACTGAAGCTTTCTTT
CASRSGVVTEAFF
>once|19|TRBV28|TRBD1|TRBJ1-5
TGTGCCAGCAGCCCTCCGCCCCGGACAGGGTCAAGGAGCAATCAGCCCCAGCATTTT
CASSPPPRTGSRSNQPQHF
>.|14|TRBV6-1|.|TRBJ1-2
TGTGCCAGCAGTGAGCGTGGGGGGGCCTATGGCTACACCTTC
CASSERGGAYGYTF
>.|13|TRBV12-3/TRBV12-4|.|TRBJ2-1
TGTGCCAGCACTCGGAGTGCGAACAATGAGCAGTTCTTC
CASTRSANNEQFF
>.|14|TRBV3-1/TRBV3-2|TRBD1|TRBJ2-7
TGTGCCAGCAGCCCTCGACAGGGGGCCTACGAGCAGTACTTC
CASSPRQGAYEQYF
>.|15|TRBV6-5|.|TRBJ1-6
TGTGCCAGCAGTTACCAACAGACAGTCTATTCACCCCTCCACTTT
CASSYQQTVYSPLHF
>.|14|TRBV6-5|.|TRBJ2-2
TGTGCCAGCAGTCTAATGTGGGGAGCCGGGGAGCTGTTTTTT
CASSLMWGAGELFF
>.|15|TRBV28|TRBD2|TRBJ2-1
TGTGCCAGCAGTTTGTACCCCAGCGGGAACTATGAGCAGTTCTTC
CASSLYPSGNYEQFF
>.|13|TRBV5-1|TRBD1|TRBJ1-2
TGCGCCAGCAGCTCTGACAGGGTCTATGGCTACACCTTC
CASSSDRVYGYTF
>.|15|TRBV7-2|.|TRBJ2-5
TGTGCCAGCAGCTTAATCGGGGGACTGGGGGAGACCCAGTACTTC
CASSLIGGLGETQYF
>.|14|TRBV28|.|TRBJ1-6
TGTGCCAGCATTCGAAGTCAGGCTGGATCACCCCTCCACTTT
CASIRSQAGSPLHF
>.|15|TRBV7-2|TRBD2|TRBJ2-7
TGTGCCAGCAGCTTAGCTAGCGGGAGACACCACGAGCAGTACTTC
CASSLASGRHHEQYF
>.|12|TRBV28|TRBD1|TRBJ1-2
TGTGCCATACAGTCCCGGGACAGGGGGCACACCTTC
CAIQSRDRGHTF
>.|14|TRBV11-2|TRBD2|TRBJ2-7
TGTGCCAGCAACGACGGGACTAATTCCTACGAGCAGTACTTC
CASNDGTNSYEQYF
>.|14|TRBV29-1|.|TRBJ2-7
TGCAGCGTCCAAAGGGGCGCCACGGCCTACGAGCAGTACTTC
CSVQRGATAYEQYF
>.|11|TRBV28|.|TRBJ1-1
TGTGCCAGTTCGAGCGGTAGATGGGCTTTCTTT
CASSSGRWAFF
>.|16|TRBV15|TRBD1|TRBJ1-2
TGTGCCACCAGCAGAGGCCGGAGCTGGGACAGGGAAGGCTACACCTTC
CATSRGRSWDREGYTF
>.|16|TRBV2|.|TRBJ2-4
TGTGCCAGCAGTGAAGCGGAGGGACTAGCCAAAAACATTCAGTACTTC
CASSEAEGLAKNIQYF
>.|13|TRBV7-9|.|TRBJ1-2
TGTGCCAGCAGCCCCGACATACCCTATGGCTACACCTTC
CASSPDIPYGYTF
>.|14|TRBV28|.|TRBJ2-7
TGTGCCAGCAGGGGGACACTTAGAACCTACGAGCAGTACTTC
CASRGTLRTYEQYF
>.|16|TRBV5-1|.|TRBJ2-5
TGCGCCAGCAGCTTGGTAGGGGCGGCTACGCAAGAGACCCAGTACTTC
CASSLVGAATQETQYF
>.|11|TRBV30|.|TRBJ1-2
TGTGCCTGGAGTGTACCCGCAGGCGAGACCTTC
CAWSVPAGETF
>once|15|TRBV7-2|.|TRBJ2-1
TGTGCCAGCAGCTTAGTTCCGACGGGCTACAATGAGCAGTTCTTC
CASSLVPTGYNEQFF
>few|14|TRBV11-1|.|TRBJ2-1
TGTGCCAGCAGCTTAGCGCGTGCAGGCAATGAGCAGTTCTTC
CASSLARAGNEQFF
>once|14|TRBV7-3|.|TRBJ2-5
TGTGCCAGCAGCCTTGACAGAAACCAAGAGACCCAGTACTTC
CASSLDRNQETQYF
>.|16|TRBV19|.|TRBJ2-2
TGTGCCAGTAAGGCGGGGGCAGGGGGCAGGACCGGGGAGCTGTTTTTT
CASKAGAGGRTGELFF
>.|13|TRBV24-1|.|TRBJ1-2
TGTGCCACCAGTGTCCGAGGGAACTATGGCTACACCTTC
CATSVRGNYGYTF